A selection of T cell receptor beta chains follows, all from one sample in a study of blood T cell repertoires in COVID-19. Sequenced by immunoSEQ multiplex PCR; TCRdb stores in-frame clones only, minus some. The sample yields hundreds of thousands of clones, approximately 86% seen once. The sequenced material came from peripheral blood. All receptors come from a man aged 65 to 79 with acute or convalescent COVID-19. Both conserved end residues are part of each CDR3. D genes are given only for firm matches. Not all rows give a size; the values are once, few, many and, for expanded clones, a class.

d_gene	j_gene	abundance	v_gene	CDR3aa	CDR3nt
-	TRBJ2-3	-	TRBV10-3	CAIKSTGPTGTDTQYF	TGTGCCATCAAAAGCACAGGGCCAACGGGGACAGATACGCAGTATTTT
-	TRBJ2-5	-	TRBV18	CASSPGAQQETQYF	TGTGCCAGCTCACCAGGGGCGCAGCAAGAGACCCAGTACTTC
-	TRBJ2-1	once	TRBV6-5	CASSYMGARIFEQFF	TGTGCCAGCAGTTACATGGGGGCCCGCATTTTTGAGCAGTTCTTC
-	TRBJ1-2	once	TRBV28	CASSPGGRGNYGYTF	TGTGCCAGCTCACCGGGGGGTCGGGGAAACTATGGCTACACCTTC
-	TRBJ1-3	-	TRBV27	CASSPQGGSGNTIYF	TGTGCCAGCAGCCCGCAGGGAGGCTCTGGAAACACCATATATTTT
TRBD1	TRBJ1-6	-	TRBV4-2	CASSQRSGTDNSPLHF	TGTGCCAGCAGCCAGAGGTCTGGGACAGATAATTCACCCCTCCACTTT
TRBD2	TRBJ2-3	-	TRBV19	CASSIARRTSGGPLELSTDTQYF	TGTGCCAGTAGTATAGCAAGGAGAACTAGCGGGGGACCCCTCGAATTGAGCACAGATACGCAGTATTTT
-	TRBJ1-1	-	TRBV7-8	CASSLLGGPEAFF	TGTGCCAGCAGCTTATTGGGGGGGCCTGAAGCTTTCTTT
-	TRBJ2-3	-	TRBV5-4	CASSFFHSTDTQYF	TGTGCCAGCAGCTTTTTTCATTCAACAGATACGCAGTATTTT
TRBD2	TRBJ2-7	-	TRBV9	CASSSGGAYEQYF	TGTGCCAGCAGTAGCGGGGGCGCCTACGAGCAGTACTTC
-	TRBJ2-7	-	TRBV18	CASSPRRTALSLEQYF	TGTGCCAGCTCACCACGACGGACAGCCCTATCCCTCGAGCAGTACTTC
TRBD2	TRBJ2-7	-	TRBV5-8	CASSFLGSRTSRYEQYF	TGTGCCAGCAGCTTCCTCGGGAGCCGGACTAGCCGGTACGAGCAGTACTTC
TRBD1	TRBJ1-2	-	TRBV24-1	CATSDPNRGGYTF	TGTGCCACCAGTGATCCGAACAGGGGTGGCTACACCTTC
-	TRBJ2-7	-	TRBV19	CASSRGRVDYEQYF	TGTGCCAGTAGTAGGGGGCGAGTCGACTACGAGCAGTACTTC
-	TRBJ2-5	-	TRBV5-4	CASSLKTVQETQYF	TGTGCCAGCAGCTTGAAGACAGTGCAAGAGACCCAGTACTTC
TRBD2	TRBJ2-2	-	TRBV7-2	CASSPSPSGGNTGELFF	TGTGCCAGCAGCCCCAGTCCGAGCGGGGGGAACACCGGGGAGCTGTTTTTT
TRBD1	TRBJ1-5	-	TRBV19	CASSIRQGVNQPQHF	TGTGCCAGTAGTATACGGCAGGGGGTCAACCAGCCCCAGCATTTT
-	TRBJ2-5	-	TRBV30	CASRGQLQETQYF	TGTGCCTCAAGGGGTCAGTTGCAAGAGACCCAGTACTTC
TRBD1	TRBJ1-5	-	TRBV6-5	CASSPNRGHQPQHF	TGTGCCAGCAGCCCAAACAGGGGGCATCAGCCCCAGCATTTT
TRBD2	TRBJ2-3	-	TRBV30	CAWGTSGADTQYF	TGTGCCTGGGGGACTAGCGGGGCAGATACGCAGTATTTT
TRBD1	TRBJ1-1	-	TRBV28	CASSLTGHNTEAFF	TGTGCCAGCAGTCTGACAGGGCATAACACTGAAGCTTTCTTT
TRBD1	TRBJ1-5	-	TRBV7-2	CASSNRGRGEQPQHF	TGTGCCAGCAGCAACAGGGGGCGCGGGGAGCAGCCCCAGCATTTT
-	TRBJ1-6	-	TRBV2	CASRGAYNSPLHF	TGTGCCAGCAGAGGGGCCTATAATTCACCCCTCCACTTT
TRBD1	TRBJ1-4	-	TRBV30	CAWSSPGQGFDEKLFF	TGTGCCTGGAGTTCCCCCGGACAGGGGTTCGATGAAAAACTGTTTTTT
TRBD1	TRBJ1-4	-	TRBV24-1	CATSDGPHRGANEKLFF	TGTGCCACCAGTGATGGACCCCACAGGGGAGCTAATGAAAAACTGTTTTTT
-	TRBJ1-5	-	TRBV4-2	CASSQDQDRSGNQPQHF	TGTGCCAGCAGCCAAGACCAGGATAGGTCAGGGAATCAGCCCCAGCATTTT
-	TRBJ1-5	-	TRBV5-4	CASSPAGLRGSNQPQHF	TGTGCCAGCAGCCCGGCCGGGCTACGGGGAAGCAATCAGCCCCAGCATTTT
TRBD2	TRBJ2-3	-	TRBV28	CASSSSGTDTQYF	TGTGCCAGCAGTTCTAGCGGGACAGATACGCAGTATTTT
-	TRBJ2-1	-	TRBV5-6	CASSFGAAYNEQFF	TGTGCCAGCAGCTTTGGTGCAGCCTACAATGAGCAGTTCTTC
-	TRBJ2-2	-	TRBV7-2	CASSRTRSTGELFF	TGTGCCAGCAGTAGGACAAGGAGTACCGGGGAGCTGTTTTTT
TRBD1	TRBJ1-2	once	TRBV4-2	CASSQESTGQGPYGYTF	TGTGCCAGCAGCCAAGAATCGACGGGACAGGGACCCTATGGCTACACCTTC
-	TRBJ1-2	-	TRBV7-9	CASSRTGFPGYTF	TGTGCCAGCAGCCGAACAGGGTTTCCTGGCTACACCTTC
-	TRBJ2-2	once	TRBV2	CASSDLANTGELFF	TGTGCCAGCAGTGATCTAGCGAACACCGGGGAGCTGTTTTTT
-	TRBJ2-2	-	TRBV18	CASSRDTNTGELFF	TGTGCCAGCTCCCGCGACACCAACACCGGGGAGCTGTTTTTT
TRBD2	TRBJ2-3	-	TRBV6-5	CASSSSGGRTDTQYF	TGTGCCAGCAGTTCAAGCGGGGGGAGGACAGATACGCAGTATTTT
-	TRBJ1-5	-	TRBV2	CASSLAGGEVQPQHF	TGTGCCAGCAGTTTGGCGGGGGGCGAAGTTCAGCCCCAGCATTTT
TRBD2	TRBJ2-2	-	TRBV28	CASRITGTSGGATGELFF	TGTGCCAGCAGGATTACCGGGACTAGCGGGGGGGCGACCGGGGAGCTGTTTTTT
-	TRBJ2-1	-	TRBV6-5	CASSPITVNEQFF	TGTGCCAGCAGCCCAATAACGGTTAATGAGCAGTTCTTC
TRBD1	TRBJ1-4	once	TRBV5-1	CASSLSGGPNEKLFF	TGCGCCAGCAGCCTGTCAGGGGGCCCTAATGAAAAACTGTTTTTT
TRBD2	TRBJ2-2	-	TRBV10-3	CAIRGETGELFF	TGTGCCATCCGGGGGGAGACCGGGGAGCTGTTTTTT
-	TRBJ1-5	-	TRBV19	CASSPNRALSNQPQHF	TGTGCCAGTAGTCCGAACAGGGCCCTTAGCAATCAGCCCCAGCATTTT
TRBD2	TRBJ2-3	-	TRBV29-1	CSVEGGRVVADTQYF	TGCAGCGTTGAGGGGGGGAGGGTTGTGGCAGATACGCAGTATTTT
TRBD1	TRBJ1-2	-	TRBV2	CASMWDRGSDGYTF	TGTGCCAGCATGTGGGACAGGGGAAGTGATGGCTACACCTTC
-	TRBJ2-7	-	TRBV15	CATSRDLKGSIYEQYF	TGTGCCACCAGCAGAGACTTAAAGGGGTCTATCTACGAGCAGTACTTC